This TCR beta chain was sequenced for a study of metastatic and nonmetastatic thyroid tumors (dated by TCRdb to the early 2020s). For the wider study: Repertoires from peripheral blood and from tumor or nodule tissue samples of malignant and benign thyroid patients were compared.

Reading from cysteine to phenylalanine, the CDR3 counts 15 amino acids. Of all the DNA, just the CDR3 is kept, 45 bases in frame from base 1. The germline ends are 11 bases apart after V is trimmed by 3 bases and J by 2 bases. CDR1 and CDR2 were assigned from the germline V gene (reference sequence) as LGHDT and YNNKEL. Before undergoing thyroid surgery, none of the patients had been given any kind of treatment. The study retrospectively analysed patient clinical samples collected from about 2012 to 2018 using T-cell receptor beta sequencing. In regard to this clone: It has no known antigen specificity. Within one base of it there is no much larger clone, and no base qualities were kept. Other DNA sequences in this specimen translate into the identical CDR3.

Study-level results and caveats: In both blood and tumor samples, TCR beta diversity was reported to be significantly higher in malignant tumors than in benign nodules.

The library was prepared using PCR. This sample was sequenced with an Illumina HiSeq 4000. The TCR beta-chain CDR3 region of each patient was profiled by high-throughput sequencing. Regarding the original processing steps: The researchers built a classifier to tell apart papillary thyroid cancer patients with distant metastasis, based on CDR3 differences among clinicopathological groups. Repertoire diversity was assessed with the Shannon index, and tumor-blood repertoire similarity with the Morisita-Horn index. TCRdb reanalyzed the raw reads on its own, using fastp at Q25 for trimming and MiXCR for clone calling, and kept in-frame beta chains. V and J calls and clone size were set by TCRdb, not the authors. Present in this sample are around 7,100 clones, 25% to 35% of which were seen just once. The leading ten clones occupy approximately 15% of the sample.

Specimen: adjacent normal tissue. The chain was built from TRBV3-1 and TRBJ1-3; the D gene identity is not certain. The TCR sequence derives from a female donor with papillary thyroid cancer or a benign thyroid nodule (not recorded which). Some clones in this sample may be carry-over from other donors' samples. The DNA sequence is TGTGCCAGCAGCCAGGGTGGGAGCACTGGAAACACCATATATTTT. It specifies CASSQGGSTGNTIYF. The CDR3, completed at both ends by the reference TRBV3-1 and TRBJ1-3 genes, gives the full variable domain DTAVSQTPKYLVTQMGNDKSIKCEQNLGHDTMYWYKQDSKKFLKIMFSYNNKELIINETVPNRFSPKSPDKAHLNLHINSLELGDSAVYFCASSQGGSTGNTIYFGEGSWLTVV.